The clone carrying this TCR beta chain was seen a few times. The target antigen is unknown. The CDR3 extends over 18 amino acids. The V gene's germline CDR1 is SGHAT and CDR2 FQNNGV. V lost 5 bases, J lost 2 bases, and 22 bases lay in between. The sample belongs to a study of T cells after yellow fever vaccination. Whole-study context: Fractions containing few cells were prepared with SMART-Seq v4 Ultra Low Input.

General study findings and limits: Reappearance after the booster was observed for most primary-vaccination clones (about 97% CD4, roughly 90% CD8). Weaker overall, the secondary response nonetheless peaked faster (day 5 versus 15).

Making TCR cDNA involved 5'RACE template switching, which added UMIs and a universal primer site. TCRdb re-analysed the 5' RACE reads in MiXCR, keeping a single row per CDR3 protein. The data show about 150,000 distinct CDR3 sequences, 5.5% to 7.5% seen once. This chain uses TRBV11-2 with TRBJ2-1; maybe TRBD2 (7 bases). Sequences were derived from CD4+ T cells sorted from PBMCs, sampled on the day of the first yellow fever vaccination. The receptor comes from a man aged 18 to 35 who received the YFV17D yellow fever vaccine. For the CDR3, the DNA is TGTGCCAGCAGCCCCTGGGGGAGGGGGGGCGTCGCCTACAATGAGCAGTTCTTC. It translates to CASSPWGRGGVAYNEQFF.